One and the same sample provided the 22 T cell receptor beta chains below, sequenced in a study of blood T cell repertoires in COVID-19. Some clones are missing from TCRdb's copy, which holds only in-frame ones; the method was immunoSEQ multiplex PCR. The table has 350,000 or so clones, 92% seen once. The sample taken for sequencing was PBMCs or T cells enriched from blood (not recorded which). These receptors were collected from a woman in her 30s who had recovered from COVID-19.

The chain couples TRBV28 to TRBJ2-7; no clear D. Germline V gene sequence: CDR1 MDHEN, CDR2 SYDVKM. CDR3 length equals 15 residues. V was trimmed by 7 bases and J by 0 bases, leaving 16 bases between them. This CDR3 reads CASTPPSAASYEQYF. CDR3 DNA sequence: TGTGCCAGCACTCCGCCGAGCGCAGCCTCCTACGAGCAGTACTTC.

The DNA for the CDR3 is TGCAGCGTTGGGAAGGGGGGGGCAACTGAAGCTTTCTTT. This encodes CSVGKGGATEAFF. The rearrangement joins TRBV29-1 to TRBJ1-1; possible D gene TRBD1, 6 bases. Germline V gene lookup returns CDR1 SQVTM and CDR2 ANQGSEA. The CDR3 extends over 13 amino acids. The V gene lost 4 bases and the J gene lost 5 bases, with 14 bases spanning the gap.

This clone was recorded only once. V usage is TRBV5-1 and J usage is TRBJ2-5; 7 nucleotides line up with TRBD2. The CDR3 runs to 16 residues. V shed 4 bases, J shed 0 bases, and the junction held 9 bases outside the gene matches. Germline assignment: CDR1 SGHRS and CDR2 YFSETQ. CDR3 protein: CASSGGTGGYQETQYF. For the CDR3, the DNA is TGCGCCAGCAGCGGTGGAACCGGGGGGTACCAAGAGACCCAGTACTTC.

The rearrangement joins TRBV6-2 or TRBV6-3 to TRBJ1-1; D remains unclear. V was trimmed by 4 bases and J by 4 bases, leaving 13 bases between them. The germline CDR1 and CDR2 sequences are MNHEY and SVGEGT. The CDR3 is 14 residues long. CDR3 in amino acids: CASSFSQETTEAFF. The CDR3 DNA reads TGTGCCAGCAGTTTTTCGCAGGAAACCACTGAAGCTTTCTTT.

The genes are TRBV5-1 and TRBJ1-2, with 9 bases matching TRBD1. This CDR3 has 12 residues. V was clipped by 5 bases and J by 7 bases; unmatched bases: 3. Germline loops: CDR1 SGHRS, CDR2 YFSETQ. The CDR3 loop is CASRGQGGGYTF. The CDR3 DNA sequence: TGCGCCAGCAGGGGACAGGGCGGTGGCTACACCTTC.

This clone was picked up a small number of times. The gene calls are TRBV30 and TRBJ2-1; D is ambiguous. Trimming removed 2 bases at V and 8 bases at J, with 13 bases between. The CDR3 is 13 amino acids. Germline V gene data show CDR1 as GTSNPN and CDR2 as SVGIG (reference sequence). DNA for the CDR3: TGTGCCTGGAGTACCGGTGGTGCCTATGAGCAGTTCTTC. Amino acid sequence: CAWSTGGAYEQFF.

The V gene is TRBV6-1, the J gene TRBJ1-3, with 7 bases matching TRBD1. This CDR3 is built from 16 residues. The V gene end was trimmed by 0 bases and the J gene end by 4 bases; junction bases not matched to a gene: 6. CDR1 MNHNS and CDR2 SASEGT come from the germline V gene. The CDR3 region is CASSEATGRWGNTIYF. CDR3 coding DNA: TGTGCCAGCAGTGAAGCGACAGGGCGGTGGGGAAACACCATATATTTT.

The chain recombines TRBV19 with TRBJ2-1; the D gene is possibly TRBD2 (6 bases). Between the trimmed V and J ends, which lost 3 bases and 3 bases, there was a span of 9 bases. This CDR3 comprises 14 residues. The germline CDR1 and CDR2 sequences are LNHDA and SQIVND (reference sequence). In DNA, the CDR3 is TGTGCCAGTAGTATGGCTAGCGACTACAATGAGCAGTTCTTC. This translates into CASSMASDYNEQFF.

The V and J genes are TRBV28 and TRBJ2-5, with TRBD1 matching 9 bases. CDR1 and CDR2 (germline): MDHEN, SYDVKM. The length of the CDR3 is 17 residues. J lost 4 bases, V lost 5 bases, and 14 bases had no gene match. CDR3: CASSPTGTGKVGETQYF. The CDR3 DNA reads TGTGCCAGCAGTCCAACCGGGACAGGGAAGGTCGGAGAGACCCAGTACTTC.

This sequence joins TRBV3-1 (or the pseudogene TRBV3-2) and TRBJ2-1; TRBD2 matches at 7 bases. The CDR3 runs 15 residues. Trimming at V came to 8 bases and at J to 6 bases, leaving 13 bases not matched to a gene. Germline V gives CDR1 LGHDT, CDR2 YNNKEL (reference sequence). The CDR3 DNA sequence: TGTGCCAGCCGCTCGGGGGGTAGCGGGTTCAATGAGCAGTTCTTC. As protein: CASRSGGSGFNEQFF.

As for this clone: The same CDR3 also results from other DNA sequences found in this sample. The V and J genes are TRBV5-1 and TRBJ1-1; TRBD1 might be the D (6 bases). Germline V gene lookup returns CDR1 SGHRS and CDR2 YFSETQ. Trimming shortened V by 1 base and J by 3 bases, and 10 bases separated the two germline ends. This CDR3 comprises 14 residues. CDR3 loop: CASSLQGRDTEAFF. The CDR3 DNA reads TGCGCCAGCAGCTTGCAGGGGAGGGACACTGAAGCTTTCTTT.

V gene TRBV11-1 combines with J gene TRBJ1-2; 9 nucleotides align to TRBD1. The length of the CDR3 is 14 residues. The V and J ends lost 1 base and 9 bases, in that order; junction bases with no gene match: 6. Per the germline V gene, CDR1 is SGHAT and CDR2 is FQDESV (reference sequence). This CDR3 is CASSLEGTGMRYTF. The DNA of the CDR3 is TGTGCCAGCAGCTTAGAAGGGACAGGGATGCGCTACACCTTC.

CDR3 nucleotides: TGTGCCAGCAGCGACGGGAGTCGTAACTATGGCTACACCTTC. Translated, it gives CASSDGSRNYGYTF. The chain joins TRBV4-2 to TRBJ1-2; D not certain. V dropped 5 bases and J dropped 1 base, with 11 bases sitting between them. Germline assignment: CDR1 LGHNA and CDR2 YNFKEQ. The CDR3 consists of 14 residues.

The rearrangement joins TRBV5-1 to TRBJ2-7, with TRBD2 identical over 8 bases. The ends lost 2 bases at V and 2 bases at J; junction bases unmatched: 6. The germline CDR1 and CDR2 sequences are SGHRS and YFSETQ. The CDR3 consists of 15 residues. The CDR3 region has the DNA TGCGCCAGCAGCTTAAGCGGGGGCCAAACCTACGAGCAGTACTTC. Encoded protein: CASSLSGGQTYEQYF. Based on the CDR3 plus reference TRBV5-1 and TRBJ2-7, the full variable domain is KAGVTQTPRYLIKTRGQQVTLSCSPISGHRSVSWYQQTPGQGLQFLFEYFSETQRNKGNFPGRFSGRQFSNSRSEMNVSTLELGDSALYLCASSLSGGQTYEQYFGPGTRLTVT.

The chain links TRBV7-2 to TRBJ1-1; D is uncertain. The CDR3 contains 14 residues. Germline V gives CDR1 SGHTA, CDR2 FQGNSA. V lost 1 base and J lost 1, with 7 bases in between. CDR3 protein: CASSLGAANTEAFF. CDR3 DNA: TGTGCCAGCAGCTTAGGTGCGGCGAACACTGAAGCTTTCTTT.

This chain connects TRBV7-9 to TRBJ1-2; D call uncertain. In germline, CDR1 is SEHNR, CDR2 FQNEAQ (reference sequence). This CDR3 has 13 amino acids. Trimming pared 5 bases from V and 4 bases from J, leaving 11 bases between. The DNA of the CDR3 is TGTGCCAGCAGCCCCGTCCCGTCCTATGGCTACACCTTC. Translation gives CASSPVPSYGYTF.

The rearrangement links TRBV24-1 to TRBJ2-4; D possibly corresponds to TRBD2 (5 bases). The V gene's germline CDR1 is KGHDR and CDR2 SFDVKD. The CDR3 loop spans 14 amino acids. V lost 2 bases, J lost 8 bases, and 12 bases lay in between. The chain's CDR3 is CATSDSSTRDIQYF. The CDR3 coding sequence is TGTGCCACCAGTGATTCTTCCACGAGGGACATTCAGTACTTC.

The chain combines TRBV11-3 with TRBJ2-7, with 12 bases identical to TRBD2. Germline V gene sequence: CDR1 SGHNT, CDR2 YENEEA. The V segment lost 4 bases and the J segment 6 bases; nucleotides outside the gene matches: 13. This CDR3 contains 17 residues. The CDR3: CASSSPLAGGPRGEQYF. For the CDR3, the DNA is TGTGCCAGCAGCTCCCCACTAGCGGGGGGTCCCCGGGGCGAGCAGTACTTC.

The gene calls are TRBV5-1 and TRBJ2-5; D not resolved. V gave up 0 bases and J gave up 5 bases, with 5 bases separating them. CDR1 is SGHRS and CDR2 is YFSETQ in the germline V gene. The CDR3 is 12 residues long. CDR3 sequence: CASSLVGETQYF. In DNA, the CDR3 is TGCGCCAGCAGCTTGGTCGGGGAGACCCAGTACTTC.

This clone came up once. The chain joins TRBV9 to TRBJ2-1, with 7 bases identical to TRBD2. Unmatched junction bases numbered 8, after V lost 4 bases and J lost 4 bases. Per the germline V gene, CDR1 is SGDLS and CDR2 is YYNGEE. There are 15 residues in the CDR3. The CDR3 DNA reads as TGTGCCAGCAGCACCCGGGGGGAGTCATACAATGAGCAGTTCTTC. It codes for CASSTRGESYNEQFF.

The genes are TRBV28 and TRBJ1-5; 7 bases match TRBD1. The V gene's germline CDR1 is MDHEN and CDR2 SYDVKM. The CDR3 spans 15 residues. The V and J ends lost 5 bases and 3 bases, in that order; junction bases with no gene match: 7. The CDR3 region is CASSLHGTVNQPQHF. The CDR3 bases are TGTGCCAGCAGTCTCCACGGGACAGTCAATCAGCCCCAGCATTTT.

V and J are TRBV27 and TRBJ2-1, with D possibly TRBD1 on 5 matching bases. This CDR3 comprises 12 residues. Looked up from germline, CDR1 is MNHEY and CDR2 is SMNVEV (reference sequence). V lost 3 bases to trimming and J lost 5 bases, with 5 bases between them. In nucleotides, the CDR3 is TGTGCCAGCAGTTTGGGGCACAATGAGCAGTTCTTC. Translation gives CASSLGHNEQFF.